What follows describes a single T cell receptor beta chain. The count of this clone is one. Its antigen remains unidentified. Base qualities are missing; no much larger clone stands one base away. This record belongs to a study of CD8+ T cells in alopecia areata (dated 2018 in TCRdb). Background on the whole study: High-throughput TCRbeta sequencing was used to examine T cell clonal expansion in alopecia areata in both the C3H/HeJ mouse model and human patients. Human TCRbeta sequencing covered scalp tissue and sorted CD4+ and CD8+ peripheral blood T cells from patchy and totalis/universalis alopecia areata patients and healthy controls. Scalp clonality was compared across normal scalp (n=4), patchy alopecia areata scalp (n=8), and alopecia totalis/universalis scalp (n=8). TCRbeta CDR3 regions were amplified by immunoSEQ multiplex PCR using 35 Vbeta forward and 13 Jbeta reverse primers. RNA came from the PAXgene miRNA kit for fixed scalp, the miRNeasy kit for PBMCs, and the RNeasy kit for mouse skin.

PBMCs were isolated by density centrifugation and stained for CD3, CD4 and CD8, and CD4+ and CD8+ T cells were sorted on a FACSAria. Unaffected controls provided scalp biopsies and blood samples. What the authors observed across the whole study: Unlike mouse skin, where gammadelta T cells dominate, normal human skin contains resident alphabeta T cells that get sequenced too, which complicates analysis of the scalp TCR repertoire. Shared TCR sequences between patients were less evident than in mice, which may be partly attributable to HLA diversity in the patient population. Compared with normal scalp, lesional scalp had higher clonality and more expanded CD8+ clones, particularly in alopecia totalis/universalis, a pattern that suggests antigenic drive.

CDR1 and CDR2 (SGHNT, YYREEE) derive from the germline V gene (reference sequence). The cysteine opens and the phenylalanine closes a CDR3 of 16 amino acids. Only the CDR3 portion is preserved as DNA: 48 bases, with reading frame beginning at the first base. V ends up 4 bases short and J 6 bases short, with an unmatched junction base count of 9. Library prep was done by the immunoSEQ multiplex PCR assay. RNA was extracted from all samples and reverse transcribed into cDNA as template for TCR sequencing. SuperScript III was used to make first-strand cDNA, primed with a 2:1 mix of oligo-dT and random hexamers. A synthetic immune receptor repertoire was used to assess amplification bias, and residual bias was removed computationally. The authors' pipeline ran thus. Raw reads were preprocessed to remove errors, and CDR3 was defined according to IMGT conventions as the region from the conserved cysteine to phenylalanine. Clonality was calculated as 1 minus Shannon entropy normalized by log2 of the number of productive unique TCRs. CD4 or CD8 identity of scalp clones was inferred by cross-referencing scalp TCRbeta sequences with sorted blood CD4 and CD8 repertoires. TCRdb retrieved this table from immuneACCESS and kept in-frame rearrangements only. Not all clones are present; in checked studies, unresolved V genes account for under half, and no reason is known for the remainder. V and J calls and clone size are given by that table; D and trimming were obtained from the DNA. This sample comprises about 110,000 clones, approximately 59% of them detected only once. The ten largest clones capture more than 20% of the sample.

Rearrangement joined TRBV5-4 to TRBJ2-5, with 13 middle bases fitting TRBD2. The sequence was obtained from a human donor in good health. Sample: CD8+ T cells sorted from blood. The CDR3 has the sequence CASSHGLAGATQTQYF. The nucleotides are TGTGCCAGCAGCCACGGACTAGCGGGGGCTACTCAGACCCAGTACTTC.